Below are 17 T cell receptor beta chains sequenced from a single sample in a study of blood T cell repertoires in COVID-19. The data were produced by immunoSEQ multiplex PCR, yet TCRdb's version contains in-frame clones alone and is incomplete. Of 120,000 to 150,000 clones in the sample, about 80% are singletons; the top ten hold around 5%. Sequenced sample: peripheral blood. Receptors were obtained from a human donor in a cohort sampled during active COVID-19.

The chain couples TRBV6-6 to TRBJ1-5; no clear D gene. The CDR3 spans 14 residues. Trimming removed 6 bases from V and 4 bases from J, with 13 bases in between. The germline V gene has CDR1 MNHNY and CDR2 SVGAGI (reference sequence). CDR3 in DNA: TGTGCCAGCAGCCCAGTCTCGAAGAATCAGCCCCAGCATTTT. Translating gives CASSPVSKNQPQHF.

For the CDR3, the DNA is TGTGCCACCAGTGATCCTAGACGGCGTGGCTATGGCTACACCTTC. As protein: CATSDPRRRGYGYTF. The rearrangement joins TRBV24-1 to TRBJ1-2, with D uncertain. The ends were cut back, 3 bases at V and 4 bases at J, with 14 bases in the middle. CDR1 KGHDR and CDR2 SFDVKD come from the germline V gene. The CDR3 runs to 15 residues.

Comments on this clone: Germline and junction disagree at one end, which may indicate a read error. The DNA for the CDR3 is TGTGCCAGTAGTGTAGACAGGCTCACCGGGGAGCTGTTTTTT. Translation: CASSVDRLTGELFF. The chain joins TRBV19 to TRBJ2-2, with a weak D call TRBD1 (6 bases). The CDR3 runs to 14 residues. Looked up from germline, CDR1 is LNHDA and CDR2 is SQIVND (reference sequence). The full variable domain, with the rest looked up from reference TRBV19 and TRBJ2-2, is DGGITQSPKYLFRKEGQNVTLSCEQNLNHDAMYWYRQDPGQGLRLIYYSQIVNDFQKGDIAEGYSVSREKKESFPLTVTSAQKNPTAFYLCASSVDRLTGELFFGEGSRLTVL.

This clone was seen just once. The chain has TRBV6-6 and TRBJ2-7, with D possibly TRBD2 on 6 matching bases. CDR1 is MNHNY, CDR2 SVGAGI, per germline (reference sequence). The CDR3 extends over 14 amino acids. V shed 5 bases and J shed 2 bases, with 13 bases lying between them. The CDR3 region has the DNA TGTGCCAGCAGTCGGGCAGCGGGCCCCTACGAGCAGTACTTC. Translating gives CASSRAAGPYEQYF.

Ten or more counts support this clone. The rearrangement uses TRBV6-4 and TRBJ2-7, with TRBD1 matching 9 bases. CDR1 and CDR2 (germline): MRHNA, SNTAGT. CDR3 size: 15 residues. J was trimmed by 5 bases and V by 0 bases; bases with no gene match: 5. CDR3 in DNA: TGTGCCAGCAGTGACTCAGTGGACAGGGGCCACGAGCAGTACTTC. This codes for CASSDSVDRGHEQYF.

The chain recombines TRBV6-1 with TRBJ2-3; 8 bases fit TRBD2. V lost 3 bases and J lost 0; bases outside the gene matches: 8. Germline CDR1 and CDR2: MNHNS and SASEGT. There are 17 residues in the CDR3. The CDR3 here is CASSDPSGFPSTDTQYF. The CDR3, as DNA: TGTGCCAGCAGTGACCCTAGCGGGTTCCCCAGCACAGATACGCAGTATTTT.

V usage is TRBV2 and J usage is TRBJ1-1; possibly TRBD1 for D (6 bases). The germline V and J ends were trimmed by 3 bases and 1 base, with 9 bases remaining between them. The CDR3 runs to 14 residues. Germline V gene sequence: CDR1 SNHLY, CDR2 FYNNEI. The CDR3 protein is CASSDQGPNTEAFF. CDR3 sequence (DNA): TGTGCCAGCAGTGACCAGGGGCCGAACACTGAAGCTTTCTTT.

The J gene is TRBJ2-3, the V gene TRBV3-1 (or the pseudogene TRBV3-2); 9 bases fit TRBD2. Germline CDR1 reads LGHDT; CDR2 reads YNNKEL (reference sequence). V shed 5 bases and J 4 bases; nucleotides not matched to a gene: 10. This CDR3 comprises 16 residues. The DNA of the CDR3 is TGTGCCAGCAGCAGTACTGCGGGAGGGATATCAGATACGCAGTATTTT. Translating it yields CASSSTAGGISDTQYF.

In this sample, this clone turned up a few times. The rearrangement joins TRBV5-6 to TRBJ2-7; D not resolved. The CDR3 contains 13 residues. V lost 0 bases to trimming and J lost 1 base, with 5 bases between them. Germline V lookup: CDR1 SGHDT, CDR2 YYEEEE. DNA for the CDR3: TGTGCCAGCAGCTTGGAACTATCCTACGAGCAGTACGTC. This codes for CASSLELSYEQYV.

This chain connects TRBV5-4 to TRBJ2-5, with 16 bases identical to TRBD2. Germline values: CDR1 SGHNT, CDR2 YYREEE (reference sequence). The CDR3 runs 16 residues. The junction had 7 bases not matched to a gene; V was cut back by 4 bases and J by 7 bases. Here the CDR3 reads CASSPGTSGGAGTQYF. The CDR3 DNA follows: TGTGCCAGCAGCCCCGGGACTAGCGGGGGGGCGGGGACCCAGTACTTC.

This chain uses TRBV9 with TRBJ2-1; 11 positions agree with TRBD2. The germline V gene has CDR1 SGDLS and CDR2 YYNGEE. V shed 3 bases, J shed 0 bases, and the junction held 2 bases outside the gene matches. The CDR3 is made up of 16 amino acids. CDR3: CASSGSGGASYNEQFF. For the CDR3, the DNA is TGTGCCAGCAGCGGTAGCGGGGGGGCCTCCTACAATGAGCAGTTCTTC.

J is TRBJ2-7 and V is TRBV6-6, with TRBD1 matching 7 bases. V gave up 4 bases and J gave up 5 bases; unmatched junction bases: 5. The germline V gene has CDR1 MNHNY and CDR2 SVGAGI (reference sequence). The CDR3 loop spans 13 amino acids. The CDR3 DNA sequence: TGTGCCAGCAGTTTCAGACAGGGCGACGAGCAGTACGTC. It translates to CASSFRQGDEQYV.

The gene calls are TRBV27 and TRBJ2-3, with 7 positions matching TRBD2. Germline lookup yields CDR1 MNHEY and CDR2 SMNVEV (reference sequence). The CDR3 spans 14 residues. Germline trimming cut 3 bases from V and 9 bases from J; bases unmatched to any gene: 9. CDR3 in DNA: TGTGCCAGCAGTTTCCTAGCGGACCCCGGGACGCAGTATTTT. Translated, it gives CASSFLADPGTQYF.

The CDR3 DNA reads TGTGCCATCAGTGAGTCGATTAACACAGGGGCCTACAATGAGCAGTTCTTC. This gives the protein CAISESINTGAYNEQFF. This chain uses TRBV10-3 with TRBJ2-1; TRBD1 agrees at 7 bases. This CDR3 has 17 residues. The V gene end was trimmed by 0 bases and the J gene end by 2 bases; junction bases not matched to a gene: 7. Germline CDR1 and CDR2: ENHRY and SYGVKD.

The chain uses TRBV10-3 and TRBJ1-2; 8 bases are a match to TRBD1. V lost 5 bases, J lost 8 bases, and 10 bases stayed unmatched. The CDR3 has 14 amino acids. Per the germline V gene, CDR1 is ENHRY and CDR2 is SYGVKD. The CDR3 region has the DNA TGTGCCATCAGTCTCGAGGGGGACAGGAAAGGCTACACCTTC. This codes for CAISLEGDRKGYTF.

This clone was seen just once. This chain links TRBV7-9 with TRBJ2-7, with D possibly TRBD1 on 5 matching bases. V was clipped by 4 bases and J by 2 bases, with 12 bases between them. The CDR3 has 14 amino acids. Germline V gene lookup returns CDR1 SEHNR and CDR2 FQNEAQ (reference sequence). Here the CDR3 reads CASSSLGAPYEQYF. The CDR3 bases are TGTGCCAGCAGCTCCCTTGGGGCCCCCTACGAGCAGTACTTC.

The V and J genes are TRBV5-1 and TRBJ2-1, with 11 positions matching TRBD2. The CDR3 is 17 residues long. Trimming took 2 bases from V and 4 from J; bases not matched to a gene: 8. Germline assignment: CDR1 SGHRS and CDR2 YFSETQ. CDR3 bases: TGCGCCAGCAGCTTTACTAGCGGGAGTACGGCATACAATGAGCAGTTCTTC. It is translated as CASSFTSGSTAYNEQFF.